This is a list of T cell receptor beta chains from one sample in a study of T cell changes during pregnancy in multiple sclerosis. Libraries were prepared by immunoSEQ multiplex PCR; TCRdb keeps only in-frame clonotypes and omits some of them. The sample lists around 34,000 clones, roughly 88% occurring once. The sample consisted of CD8+ T cells from peripheral blood mononuclear cells, taken after pregnancy. These receptor sequences come from a female donor with multiple sclerosis, enrolled in a pregnancy study. Both conserved end residues are part of each CDR3. A D gene is named only where the DNA matches it firmly. Some rows have no size entry. The others give once, few or many, or a class for an expanded clone.

cdr3_length: 13
clone_size: NA
d_call: NA
j_call: TRBJ1-1
v_call: TRBV2
cdr3_nt: TGTGCCAGCAGCGCGACAGGGAACACTGAAGCTTTCTTT
cdr3_aa: CASSATGNTEAFF

cdr3_length: 13
clone_size: NA
d_call: TRBD2
j_call: TRBJ2-1
v_call: TRBV4-3
cdr3_nt: TGCGCCAGCAGCCCCCCCGGGGGGGATGAGCAGTTCTTC
cdr3_aa: CASSPPGGDEQFF

cdr3_length: 14
clone_size: NA
d_call: NA
j_call: TRBJ2-7
v_call: TRBV12-5
cdr3_nt: TGTGCTAGTGGTTTCCAGGGGTCTTACTACGAGCAGTACTTC
cdr3_aa: CASGFQGSYYEQYF

cdr3_length: 14
clone_size: NA
d_call: TRBD2
j_call: TRBJ2-5
v_call: TRBV2
cdr3_nt: TGTGCCAGCTTGCCGGGACTAGCGAAGGAGACCCAGTACTTC
cdr3_aa: CASLPGLAKETQYF

cdr3_length: 14
clone_size: NA
d_call: NA
j_call: TRBJ2-7
v_call: TRBV27
cdr3_nt: TGTGCCAGCAGTTTATTTACAGGAACCTACGAGCAGTACTTC
cdr3_aa: CASSLFTGTYEQYF

cdr3_length: 16
clone_size: NA
d_call: NA
j_call: TRBJ2-7
v_call: TRBV7-2
cdr3_nt: TGTGCCAGCAGCTTACCCTCCGGTGGCGGGTCCTACGAGCAGTACTTC
cdr3_aa: CASSLPSGGGSYEQYF

cdr3_length: 16
clone_size: NA
d_call: NA
j_call: TRBJ1-1
v_call: TRBV2
cdr3_nt: TGTGCCAGCAGCGACCCTAGGGGGGGCCTGAACACTGAAGCTTTCTTT
cdr3_aa: CASSDPRGGLNTEAFF

cdr3_length: 15
clone_size: once
d_call: NA
j_call: TRBJ2-2
v_call: TRBV19
cdr3_nt: TGTGCCAGTATGGACAGAGACCAAAGTACCGGGGAGCTGTTTTTT
cdr3_aa: CASMDRDQSTGELFF

cdr3_length: 20
clone_size: NA
d_call: TRBD2
j_call: TRBJ2-3
v_call: TRBV4-2
cdr3_nt: TGTGCCAGCAGCCAAGATATGTACTATAGCGGGGGCCTTAGCACAGATACGCAGTATTTT
cdr3_aa: CASSQDMYYSGGLSTDTQYF

cdr3_length: 16
clone_size: NA
d_call: TRBD2
j_call: TRBJ2-5
v_call: TRBV7-2
cdr3_nt: TGTGCCAGCAGCCCGGGACTAGCGGGGGAACAAGAGACCCAGTACTTC
cdr3_aa: CASSPGLAGEQETQYF

cdr3_length: 13
clone_size: NA
d_call: NA
j_call: TRBJ2-3
v_call: TRBV25-1
cdr3_nt: TGTGCCAGCAGTGATTCCGGGGGAGATACGCAGTATTTT
cdr3_aa: CASSDSGGDTQYF

cdr3_length: 20
clone_size: once
d_call: TRBD2
j_call: TRBJ2-3
v_call: TRBV6-1
cdr3_nt: TGTGCCAGCAGTGAAGGGGGACTAGCGGGGGGGCCTCGAGGCACAGATACGCAGTATTTT
cdr3_aa: CASSEGGLAGGPRGTDTQYF

cdr3_length: 16
clone_size: NA
d_call: TRBD2
j_call: TRBJ2-4
v_call: TRBV12-5
cdr3_nt: TGTGCTAGTGGTTGGACGGACGGGACTAGCGGAAACATTCAGTACTTC
cdr3_aa: CASGWTDGTSGNIQYF

cdr3_length: 15
clone_size: NA
d_call: TRBD1
j_call: TRBJ1-1
v_call: TRBV7-6
cdr3_nt: TGTGCCAGCAGCTTGGCGACAGGGGGCCCCGCCAGAGCTTTCTTT
cdr3_aa: CASSLATGGPARAFF

cdr3_length: 14
clone_size: NA
d_call: TRBD1
j_call: TRBJ1-2
v_call: TRBV4-2
cdr3_nt: TGTGCCAGCAGCCAAGCCGGGACAGTGTATGGCTACACCTTC
cdr3_aa: CASSQAGTVYGYTF

cdr3_length: 16
clone_size: NA
d_call: NA
j_call: TRBJ2-1
v_call: TRBV9
cdr3_nt: TGTGCCAGCAGCGCGGTCGCTACTAGTATCTACAATGAGCAGTTCTTC
cdr3_aa: CASSAVATSIYNEQFF

cdr3_length: 15
clone_size: NA
d_call: TRBD2
j_call: TRBJ2-7
v_call: TRBV13
cdr3_nt: TGTGCCAGCAGCACCCGGGACTACAACTCCTACGAGCAGTACTTC
cdr3_aa: CASSTRDYNSYEQYF

cdr3_length: 16
clone_size: NA
d_call: NA
j_call: TRBJ2-7
v_call: TRBV7-9
cdr3_nt: TGTGCCAGCAGCTCGTCTGGAGGGGTGAAATCCTACGAGCAGTACTTC
cdr3_aa: CASSSSGGVKSYEQYF

cdr3_length: 15
clone_size: once
d_call: NA
j_call: TRBJ1-1
v_call: TRBV9
cdr3_nt: TGTGCCAGCAGCGTTTCCGGGACACAGAACACTGAAGCTTTCTTT
cdr3_aa: CASSVSGTQNTEAFF

cdr3_length: 13
clone_size: NA
d_call: NA
j_call: TRBJ2-2
v_call: TRBV19
cdr3_nt: TGTGCCAGTAACGAGGGGGATATTGGGGAGCTGTTTTTT
cdr3_aa: CASNEGDIGELFF

cdr3_length: 14
clone_size: NA
d_call: TRBD1
j_call: TRBJ1-1
v_call: TRBV10-3
cdr3_nt: TGTGCCATCAGACCAGACAGGGTGAACACTGAAGCTTTCTTT
cdr3_aa: CAIRPDRVNTEAFF

cdr3_length: 15
clone_size: NA
d_call: TRBD1
j_call: TRBJ1-1
v_call: TRBV19
cdr3_nt: TGTGCCAGTAGTATAGCTACAGGGGGCAACACTGAAGCTTTCTTT
cdr3_aa: CASSIATGGNTEAFF

cdr3_length: 13
clone_size: NA
d_call: TRBD1
j_call: TRBJ2-1
v_call: TRBV9
cdr3_nt: TGTGCCAGCAGCGTCCAGGGGGCGTATGAGCAGTTCTTC
cdr3_aa: CASSVQGAYEQFF

cdr3_length: 15
clone_size: NA
d_call: TRBD1
j_call: TRBJ1-1
v_call: TRBV4-1
cdr3_nt: TGCGCCAGCAGCCAAGAGCCGGGGGACAGGGGCGAAGCTTTCTTT
cdr3_aa: CASSQEPGDRGEAFF

cdr3_length: 13
clone_size: NA
d_call: NA
j_call: TRBJ1-1
v_call: TRBV10-1
cdr3_nt: TGCGCCAGCCACAAGGGGGAAGAAACTGAAGCTTTCTTT
cdr3_aa: CASHKGEETEAFF

cdr3_length: 16
clone_size: NA
d_call: TRBD2
j_call: TRBJ2-5
v_call: TRBV6-6
cdr3_nt: TGTGCCAGCAGTTACAGTATGACTAGCGGCCAAGAGACCCAGTACTTC
cdr3_aa: CASSYSMTSGQETQYF

cdr3_length: 16
clone_size: NA
d_call: NA
j_call: TRBJ2-6
v_call: TRBV9
cdr3_nt: TGTGCCAGCAGCGCAAGGCAGGACTCTGGGGCCAACGTCCTGACTTTC
cdr3_aa: CASSARQDSGANVLTF

cdr3_length: 14
clone_size: NA
d_call: NA
j_call: TRBJ2-7
v_call: TRBV12-5
cdr3_nt: TGTGCTAGTGGTTTTGGGACTTTCCCCCTCGAGCAGTACTTC
cdr3_aa: CASGFGTFPLEQYF

cdr3_length: 16
clone_size: NA
d_call: NA
j_call: TRBJ2-5
v_call: TRBV18
cdr3_nt: TGTGCCAGCTTAATCCCTGGCGGGGTTTACCAAGAGACCCAGTACTTC
cdr3_aa: CASLIPGGVYQETQYF

cdr3_length: 13
clone_size: NA
d_call: TRBD1
j_call: TRBJ1-3
v_call: TRBV11-2
cdr3_nt: TGTGCCAGCAGCATAAGGGGGCTGGACACCATATATTTT
cdr3_aa: CASSIRGLDTIYF

cdr3_length: 14
clone_size: NA
d_call: NA
j_call: TRBJ1-2
v_call: TRBV16
cdr3_nt: TGTGCCAGCAGCCACGCACCAGGGATCTATGGCTACACCTTC
cdr3_aa: CASSHAPGIYGYTF

cdr3_length: 15
clone_size: NA
d_call: TRBD2
j_call: TRBJ2-3
v_call: TRBV5-1
cdr3_nt: TGCGCCAGCAGCTTGAACCGGGGGGGCCAGGATACGCAGTATTTT
cdr3_aa: CASSLNRGGQDTQYF

cdr3_length: 16
clone_size: NA
d_call: TRBD2
j_call: TRBJ2-3
v_call: TRBV29-1
cdr3_nt: TGCAGCGTAGTGAGACTAGCGGGGGGGCGCACAGATACGCAGTATTTT
cdr3_aa: CSVVRLAGGRTDTQYF

cdr3_length: 15
clone_size: NA
d_call: TRBD1
j_call: TRBJ1-3
v_call: TRBV19
cdr3_nt: TGTGCCAGTAGTATGGACAGGAGCTCTGGAAACACCATATATTTT
cdr3_aa: CASSMDRSSGNTIYF

cdr3_length: 13
clone_size: NA
d_call: NA
j_call: TRBJ1-2
v_call: TRBV10-3
cdr3_nt: TGTGCCATCAGTGGTAGCCAGGGTATTGGCTACACCTTC
cdr3_aa: CAISGSQGIGYTF

cdr3_length: 12
clone_size: NA
d_call: NA
j_call: TRBJ2-2
v_call: TRBV9
cdr3_nt: TGTGCCAGCAGCGCGGGTGCCGGGGAGCTGTTTTTT
cdr3_aa: CASSAGAGELFF

cdr3_length: 14
clone_size: NA
d_call: NA
j_call: TRBJ2-1
v_call: TRBV11-2
cdr3_nt: TGTGCCAGCAGCTTAAGGGGGGGGCTGGGTGAGCAGTTCTTC
cdr3_aa: CASSLRGGLGEQFF

cdr3_length: 16
clone_size: NA
d_call: TRBD2
j_call: TRBJ2-4
v_call: TRBV9
cdr3_nt: TGTGCCAGCAGCGTAGACGGCGGGGGGGCCGGGGACATTCAGTACTTC
cdr3_aa: CASSVDGGGAGDIQYF

cdr3_length: 16
clone_size: NA
d_call: NA
j_call: TRBJ1-5
v_call: TRBV4-1
cdr3_nt: TGCGCCAGCAGCCAGGGAGAGGGTTATAGCAATCAGCCCCAGCATTTT
cdr3_aa: CASSQGEGYSNQPQHF

cdr3_length: 14
clone_size: NA
d_call: NA
j_call: TRBJ1-1
v_call: TRBV4-3
cdr3_nt: TGCGCCAGCAGCCAAGTGGGAGGGAACACTGAAGCTTTCTTT
cdr3_aa: CASSQVGGNTEAFF

cdr3_length: 15
clone_size: NA
d_call: TRBD2
j_call: TRBJ2-1
v_call: TRBV6-1
cdr3_nt: TGTGCCAGCAGTGTGGGCGGGGGGCCTTACAATGAGCAGTTCTTC
cdr3_aa: CASSVGGGPYNEQFF

cdr3_length: 13
clone_size: NA
d_call: NA
j_call: TRBJ2-5
v_call: TRBV9
cdr3_nt: TGTGCCAGCAGCGTAACGGACACAGAGACCCAGTACTTC
cdr3_aa: CASSVTDTETQYF

cdr3_length: 16
clone_size: NA
d_call: TRBD1
j_call: TRBJ1-1
v_call: TRBV15
cdr3_nt: TGTGCCACCAGCGGAATCCTCAGGGGGCCTTACACTGAAGCTTTCTTT
cdr3_aa: CATSGILRGPYTEAFF

cdr3_length: 12
clone_size: NA
d_call: NA
j_call: TRBJ1-2
v_call: TRBV9
cdr3_nt: TGTGCCAGCAGCGTAGGAGGAGGCGGCTACACCTTC
cdr3_aa: CASSVGGGGYTF

cdr3_length: 15
clone_size: NA
d_call: NA
j_call: TRBJ1-1
v_call: TRBV5-1
cdr3_nt: TGCGCCAGCAGCTTGGCCACGGTCAGGTTTACTGAAGCTTTCTTT
cdr3_aa: CASSLATVRFTEAFF

cdr3_length: 15
clone_size: NA
d_call: TRBD1
j_call: TRBJ1-1
v_call: TRBV19
cdr3_nt: TGTGCCAGTAGTATATCGGCAGGGGGCAGGACTGAAGCTTTCTTT
cdr3_aa: CASSISAGGRTEAFF

cdr3_length: 16
clone_size: NA
d_call: TRBD2
j_call: TRBJ2-1
v_call: TRBV7-6
cdr3_nt: TGTGCCAGCAGCTTTACTAGCGGGGACTCCTACAATGAGCAGTTCTTC
cdr3_aa: CASSFTSGDSYNEQFF

cdr3_length: 16
clone_size: NA
d_call: TRBD2
j_call: TRBJ2-1
v_call: TRBV9
cdr3_nt: TGTGCCAGCAGCGTAGAGGGGCTAGCGGGGGGGATTGAGCAGTTCTTC
cdr3_aa: CASSVEGLAGGIEQFF

cdr3_length: 14
clone_size: NA
d_call: NA
j_call: TRBJ1-1
v_call: TRBV27
cdr3_nt: TGTGCCAGCAGTTCCCAACAGGTGAACACTGAAGCTTTCTTT
cdr3_aa: CASSSQQVNTEAFF

cdr3_length: 13
clone_size: NA
d_call: TRBD1
j_call: TRBJ1-2
v_call: TRBV27
cdr3_nt: TGTGCCAGCACCGACGGGACAGGGGCTGGCTACACCTTC
cdr3_aa: CASTDGTGAGYTF

cdr3_length: 14
clone_size: few
d_call: TRBD2
j_call: TRBJ2-2
v_call: TRBV6-4
cdr3_nt: TGTGCCAGCAGTTCGGGACTAGCGGGCGGGGAGCTGTTTTTT
cdr3_aa: CASSSGLAGGELFF

cdr3_length: 13
clone_size: NA
d_call: NA
j_call: TRBJ1-1
v_call: TRBV7-8
cdr3_nt: TGTGCCAGCAGCCAACGGGGGGACCCCGAAGCTTTCTTT
cdr3_aa: CASSQRGDPEAFF

cdr3_length: 18
clone_size: NA
d_call: TRBD2
j_call: TRBJ2-2
v_call: TRBV5-1
cdr3_nt: TGCGCCAGCAGCGCGGGACTAGCGGGGGGTTGGAACACCGGGGAGCTGTTTTTT
cdr3_aa: CASSAGLAGGWNTGELFF

cdr3_length: 16
clone_size: NA
d_call: TRBD1
j_call: TRBJ1-3
v_call: TRBV5-5
cdr3_nt: TGTGCCAGCAGCCCGACCCAGGGGGCGAGTGGAAACACCATATATTTT
cdr3_aa: CASSPTQGASGNTIYF

cdr3_length: 14
clone_size: NA
d_call: TRBD2
j_call: TRBJ2-5
v_call: TRBV27
cdr3_nt: TGTGCCAGCACCACGACTAGCGGGGGGTCGCCCCAGTACTTC
cdr3_aa: CASTTTSGGSPQYF

cdr3_length: 17
clone_size: NA
d_call: TRBD2
j_call: TRBJ2-3
v_call: TRBV9
cdr3_nt: TGTGCCAGCAGCGTAGCTGGACTAGCGGGGGGCACAGATACGCAGTATTTT
cdr3_aa: CASSVAGLAGGTDTQYF

cdr3_length: 15
clone_size: NA
d_call: NA
j_call: TRBJ2-7
v_call: TRBV27
cdr3_nt: TGTGCCAGCAGTCCGACCAGGGGACCTTCCTACGAGCAGTACTTC
cdr3_aa: CASSPTRGPSYEQYF